Presented here are 27 T cell receptor beta chains from one specimen sequenced in a study of T cells in Graves' hyperthyroidism and ophthalmopathy. Authors of the study amplified TCR beta CDR3 regions from RNA transcripts. When the TCR CDR3 underwent first-round RT-PCR, the HTBI primer set was used. TCRdb reprocessed the multiplex PCR reads via MiXCR and lists one record per CDR3 protein. The sample shows fewer than 350,000 distinct CDR3 sequences, roughly 18% of them seen only once. The sequencing input was blood. The receptors stem from a woman in her forties or fifties with Graves' hyperthyroidism.

The chain employs TRBV5-5 and TRBJ2-7; D might be TRBD1 (5 bases). V gave up 3 bases and J gave up 5 bases, with 15 bases separating them. The CDR3 consists of 14 residues. Germline CDR1 and CDR2: SGHKS and YYEKEE (reference sequence). This CDR3 is CASSSGIRADEQYF. The CDR3 region has the DNA TGTGCCAGCAGCTCAGGGATCAGGGCCGACGAGCAGTACTTC.

The sample holds a few counts of this clonotype. J is TRBJ2-3 and V is TRBV7-3; 7 bases line up with TRBD2. The junction had 11 bases not matched to a gene; V was cut back by 3 bases and J by 2 bases. The length of the CDR3 is 17 residues. Germline-derived CDR1 and CDR2 are SGHTA and FQGTGA. The CDR3 coding sequence is TGTGCCAGCAGCTTTAGAATTGCTAGCGGATTCACAGATACGCAGTATTTT. The encoded protein is CASSFRIASGFTDTQYF.

The genes are TRBV6-1 and TRBJ1-1, with D perhaps TRBD1 (5 bases). Deletions cut 7 bases from V and 4 bases from J, with 13 bases between. CDR3 length: 13 residues. Per germline, CDR1 MNHNS and CDR2 SASEGT. In DNA, the CDR3 is TGTGCCAGCAAAGCTCCGGGGCCCACTGAAGCTTTCTTT. Protein sequence: CASKAPGPTEAFF.

This chain links TRBV6-5 with TRBJ1-2; D is ambiguous. The CDR3 is 13 amino acids. In germline, CDR1 is MNHEY, CDR2 SVGAGI. Trimming left V 2 bases short and J 8 bases short, with 12 bases between. CDR3 bases: TGTGCCAGCAGTTACGGGGATTGGGGAGGCTACACCTTC. Its translation is CASSYGDWGGYTF.

This clonotype was found many times. The chain couples TRBV27 to TRBJ2-5; D is undetermined. The CDR3 consists of 14 residues. V was cut by 6 bases and J by 6 bases, with 17 bases left in between. Germline loops: CDR1 MNHEY, CDR2 SMNVEV (reference sequence). This CDR3 is CASSSPSGPKTQYF. The CDR3 DNA reads TGTGCCAGCAGCTCCCCTAGTGGGCCAAAGACCCAGTACTTC.

The rearrangement joins TRBV5-1 to TRBJ2-2; tentative D call: TRBD1 (5 bases). Looked up from germline, CDR1 is SGHRS and CDR2 is YFSETQ. The CDR3 has 13 amino acids. Trimming took 6 bases from V and 2 from J, leaving 8 bases between them. Written as DNA, the CDR3 is TGCGCCAGCAAGCAGGGTAACACCGGGGAGCTGTTTTTT. Translating gives CASKQGNTGELFF.

This clonotype has at least ten counts. The chain is built from TRBV6-1 and TRBJ2-3, with D possibly matching TRBD1 (5 bases). The CDR3 has 15 amino acids. The V end lost 3 bases, the J end lost 1 base, and 11 bases lay between the germline ends. CDR1 and CDR2 (germline): MNHNS, SASEGT. This chain's CDR3 is CASSDPQGGTDTQYF. DNA for the CDR3: TGTGCCAGCAGTGATCCCCAGGGCGGCACAGATACGCAGTATTTT.

This clonotype was counted at least ten times. The chain uses TRBV30 and TRBJ1-4; 7 bases agree with TRBD1. V was pared by 7 bases and J by 0 bases, with 11 bases of the junction left unmatched. CDR1 is GTSNPN and CDR2 is SVGIG in the germline V gene (reference sequence). The length of the CDR3 is 16 residues. In DNA, the CDR3 is TGTGCCTTCTCCGGGACAGTAGTATCAACTAATGAAAAACTGTTTTTT. Its protein product is CAFSGTVVSTNEKLFF.

This clonotype was counted at least ten times. This sequence joins TRBV27 and TRBJ1-2, with D perhaps TRBD1 (5 bases). The CDR3 extends over 15 amino acids. V gave up 6 bases and J gave up 5 bases, with 19 bases separating them. Per germline, CDR1 MNHEY and CDR2 SMNVEV (reference sequence). This CDR3 is CASSPGTPFSYGYTF. The DNA of the CDR3 is TGTGCCAGCAGCCCCGGGACCCCCTTTAGTTATGGCTACACCTTC.

CDR3 in amino acids: CATSRDLPGAGQPQHF. CDR3 DNA sequence: TGTGCCACCAGCAGAGATTTGCCGGGGGCCGGGCAGCCCCAGCATTTT. The V gene is TRBV15, the J gene TRBJ1-5; tentatively, D is TRBD1 (6 bases). The germline CDR1 and CDR2 sequences are LNHNV and YYDKDF (reference sequence). The CDR3 has 16 residues. V was cut by 0 bases and J by 7 bases, with 16 bases left in between.

This clonotype was counted a few times. The gene calls are TRBV7-9 and TRBJ2-5; 15 nucleotides agree with TRBD2. Germline V CDR1 and CDR2: SEHNR, FQNEAQ (reference sequence). This CDR3 spans 17 amino acids. Losses at the gene ends were 3 bases for V and 2 bases for J; bases not matched to a gene: 4. This CDR3 is CASSLAGTSGGQETQYF. CDR3 nucleotides: TGTGCCAGCAGCTTGGCCGGGACTAGCGGGGGGCAAGAGACCCAGTACTTC.

This clonotype was found a few times. The gene calls are TRBV7-9 and TRBJ1-5; D gene uncertain. V lost 4 bases to trimming and J lost 3 bases, with 10 bases between them. Germline V gene data show CDR1 as SEHNR and CDR2 as FQNEAQ (reference sequence). The CDR3 is 14 residues long. The CDR3 nucleotides are TGTGCCAGCAGCTACGGGCTATACAATCAGCCCCAGCATTTT. It yields the protein CASSYGLYNQPQHF.

J is TRBJ2-6 and V is TRBV7-2; D might be TRBD1 (5 bases). There are 16 residues in the CDR3. CDR1 and CDR2 from the germline V gene are SGHTA and FQGNSA. Deletions cut 9 bases from V and 0 bases from J, with 15 bases between. CDR3 nucleotides: TGTGCCAGTAAGGGGCCGTCTTACTCTGGGGCCAACGTCCTGACTTTC. This gives the protein CASKGPSYSGANVLTF.

Many counts were recorded for this clonotype. The CDR3 region is CASSLEAGSGGYTF. The CDR3 region has the DNA TGTGCCAGCAGCTTAGAAGCGGGGAGCGGCGGCTACACCTTC. The V and J genes are TRBV11-2 and TRBJ1-2, with no clear D. This CDR3 has 14 amino acids. The germline V gene encodes CDR1 SGHAT and CDR2 FQNNGV. Deletions cut 0 bases from V and 8 bases from J, with 13 bases between.

The gene calls are TRBV10-3 and TRBJ1-2; 8 bases fit TRBD1. CDR1 ENHRY and CDR2 SYGVKD come from the germline V gene. V lost 4 bases to trimming and J lost 5 bases; unmatched junction nucleotides: 6. The CDR3 has 14 amino acids. The CDR3 sequence is CAISGGQGPYGYTF. Written as DNA, the CDR3 is TGTGCCATCAGTGGTGGACAGGGACCATATGGCTACACCTTC.

The sample holds a few counts of this clonotype. A junction boundary mismatches the germline segment, possibly from a read error. The chain combines TRBV7-6 with TRBJ2-5, with D tentatively TRBD1 (6 bases). Germline V gene data show CDR1 as SGHVS and CDR2 as FNYEAQ. The CDR3 has 13 amino acids. The CDR3 region has the DNA TGTGCCAGCAGCTTAGGACAGGCGGAGACCCAGCACTTC. This gives the protein CASSLGQAETQHF. Full variable domain (missing parts from reference TRBV7-6 and TRBJ2-5): GAGVSQSPRYKVTKRGQDVALRCDPISGHVSLYWYRQALGQGPEFLTYFNYEAQQDKSGLPNDRFSAERPEGSISTLTIQRTEQRDSAMYRCASSLGQAETQHFGPGTRLLVL.

The sample holds many counts of this clonotype. The rearrangement joins TRBV6-1 to TRBJ2-2, with D perhaps matching TRBD1 (6 bases). V was trimmed by 5 bases and J by 3 bases, leaving 19 bases between them. This CDR3 comprises 17 residues. Germline V CDR1 and CDR2: MNHNS, SASEGT. This CDR3 reads CASSRWTADLYTGELFF. DNA of the CDR3: TGTGCCAGCAGTCGGTGGACAGCTGACCTTTACACCGGGGAGCTGTTTTTT.

This chain links TRBV30 with TRBJ1-3, with D perhaps TRBD1 (5 bases). V was cut by 0 bases and J by 0 bases, with 6 bases left in between. The CDR3 has 14 amino acids. Germline V gene lookup returns CDR1 GTSNPN and CDR2 SVGIG (reference sequence). The CDR3 bases are TGTGCCTGGAGTGTTGGGACCTCTGGAAACACCATATATTTT. It encodes CAWSVGTSGNTIYF.

The chain couples TRBV7-9 to TRBJ1-4; TRBD1 matches 9 bases. V was clipped by 5 bases and J by 7 bases; unmatched bases: 11. The CDR3 covers 16 residues. Germline CDR1 SEHNR, CDR2 FQNEAQ (reference sequence). The DNA for the CDR3 is TGTGCCAGCAGCCAGATCGACAGGGGGGTGGGTGAAAAACTGTTTTTT. Its protein product is CASSQIDRGVGEKLFF.

This clonotype appeared a few times. The CDR3 spells CASRDTGSTEAFF. DNA for the CDR3: TGTGCCAGCAGAGACACGGGGTCCACTGAAGCTTTCTTT. This rearrangement joins TRBV12-3 or TRBV12-4 to TRBJ1-1; D is unclear. CDR3 size: 13 residues. V lost 6 bases and J 4 bases, leaving 12 bases between the germline ends.

This clonotype was observed many times. This sequence joins TRBV7-9 and TRBJ2-7, with D possibly being TRBD1 or TRBD2 (5 bases each). In germline, CDR1 is SEHNR, CDR2 FQNEAQ (reference sequence). This CDR3 region has 13 residues. V shed 4 bases and J shed 3 bases, with 10 bases lying between them. The CDR3 sequence is CASSSGTGYEQYF. The CDR3 region has the DNA TGTGCCAGCAGCTCTGGGACGGGCTACGAGCAGTACTTC. Full variable domain (outside the CDR3, taken from reference TRBV7-9 and TRBJ2-7): DTGVSQNPRHKITKRGQNVTFRCDPISEHNRLYWYRQTLGQGPEFLTYFQNEAQLEKSRLLSDRFSAERPKGSFSTLEIQRTEQGDSAMYLCASSSGTGYEQYFGPGTRLTVT.

This clonotype turned up a few times. V is TRBV7-8 and J is TRBJ1-1; D is unresolved. The V end lost 3 bases, the J end lost 2 bases, and 13 bases lay between the germline ends. The germline V gene encodes CDR1 SGHVS and CDR2 FQNEAQ. The CDR3 is 15 amino acids. CDR3 bases: TGTGCCAGCAGCTTCAGTTCGGGAGCTAACACTGAAGCTTTCTTT. Protein sequence: CASSFSSGANTEAFF.

This clonotype showed up just a few times. This chain's CDR3 is CAWSRGGENQPQHF. CDR3 coding DNA: TGTGCCTGGAGTCGGGGCGGGGAGAATCAGCCCCAGCATTTT. The chain is built from TRBV30 and TRBJ1-5, with D possibly TRBD1 on 5 matching bases. CDR1 and CDR2 (germline): GTSNPN, SVGIG (reference sequence). The CDR3 runs to 14 residues. Trimming cost V 2 bases and J 4 bases, with 12 bases left between them. Full variable domain (missing parts from reference TRBV30 and TRBJ1-5): SQTIHQWPATLVQPVGSPLSLECTVEGTSNPNLYWYRQAAGRGLQLLFYSVGIGQISSEVPQNLSASRPQDRQFILSSKKLLLSDSGFYLCAWSRGGENQPQHFGDGTRLSIL.

V gene TRBV7-8 combines with J gene TRBJ2-3, with TRBD2 matching over 10 bases. The CDR3 is 16 amino acids. V shed 4 bases and J 7 bases; nucleotides not matched to a gene: 11. Germline V CDR1 and CDR2: SGHVS, FQNEAQ. CDR3 sequence: CASSSLAAGGLNTQYF. The CDR3 bases are TGTGCCAGCAGCTCGCTGGCAGCGGGGGGGCTAAATACGCAGTATTTT.

This clonotype was found a few times. The chain combines TRBV29-1 with TRBJ2-1, with 7 bases matching TRBD1. This CDR3 comprises 15 residues. Germline V gene lookup returns CDR1 SQVTM and CDR2 ANQGSEA. Trimming at V came to 7 bases and at J to 1 base, leaving 10 bases not matched to a gene. This CDR3 reads CSAVHTGESYNEQFF. The CDR3 DNA sequence: TGCAGCGCAGTCCACACAGGGGAGTCCTACAATGAGCAGTTCTTC.

The CDR3: CASSYSGHPPWAEQYV. In nucleotides, the CDR3 is TGTGCCAGCAGTTACTCTGGACACCCACCCTGGGCCGAGCAGTACGTC. The rearrangement links TRBV6-5 to TRBJ2-7; D might be TRBD1 (5 bases). Germline values: CDR1 MNHEY, CDR2 SVGAGI. The CDR3 spans 16 residues. V was shortened by 0 bases and J by 6 bases, with 18 bases between the two germline ends.

This clonotype was counted at least ten times. The J gene is TRBJ2-7, the V gene TRBV7-3; D is perhaps TRBD2 (6 bases). The CDR3 extends over 14 amino acids. Deletions cut 5 bases from V and 1 base from J, with 12 bases between. Per the germline V gene, CDR1 is SGHTA and CDR2 is FQGTGA. In DNA form, the CDR3 reads TGTGCCAGCAGCCCAGCGGGCCCTTCCTACGAGCAGTACTTC. Its translation is CASSPAGPSYEQYF.